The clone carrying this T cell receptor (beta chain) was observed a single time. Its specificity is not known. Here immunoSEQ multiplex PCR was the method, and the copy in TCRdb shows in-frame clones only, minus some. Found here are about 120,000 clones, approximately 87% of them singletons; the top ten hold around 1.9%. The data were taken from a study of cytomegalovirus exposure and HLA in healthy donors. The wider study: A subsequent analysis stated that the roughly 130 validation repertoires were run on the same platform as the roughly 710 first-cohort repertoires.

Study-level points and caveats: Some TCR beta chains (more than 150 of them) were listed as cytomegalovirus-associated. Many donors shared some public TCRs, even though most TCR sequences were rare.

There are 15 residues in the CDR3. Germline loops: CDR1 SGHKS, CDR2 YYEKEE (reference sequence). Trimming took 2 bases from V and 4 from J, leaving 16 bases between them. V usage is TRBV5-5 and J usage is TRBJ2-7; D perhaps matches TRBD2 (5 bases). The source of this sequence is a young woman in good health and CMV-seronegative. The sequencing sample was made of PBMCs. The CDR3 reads CASSLGRLFSYEQYF. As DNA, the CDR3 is TGTGCCAGCAGCTTAGGGAGACTCTTTTCTTACGAGCAGTACTTC.